These T cell receptor beta chains were read from a single sample in a study of T cell repertoires in ileal Crohn's disease. Only in-frame clones appear in the TCRdb table, and some are missing; sequencing was by immunoSEQ multiplex PCR. The sample gives some 3,000 clones, about 70% of which show up once; roughly a fifth is in the top ten. The sample taken for sequencing was ileal tissue. These receptors originate from an adult with Crohn's disease. Each CDR3 is given with its conserved first and last residue. Fields, in order: J gene, V gene, CDR3 length, CDR3 protein.

>TRBJ1-1|TRBV7-6|15
CASSHPKGVNTEAFF
>TRBJ1-4|TRBV4-3|12
CASSQPNEKLFF
>TRBJ1-2|TRBV7-9|14
CASSSGQGNYGYTF
>TRBJ2-1|TRBV11-2|13
CASTGTGINEQFF
>TRBJ1-2|TRBV5-1|13
CASGEASNYGYTF
>TRBJ2-7|TRBV19|13
CASRGTLSYEQYF
>TRBJ2-7|TRBV29-1|13
CSVGSGGLDEQYF
>TRBJ1-1|TRBV25-1|14
CASRVRDRDTEAFF
>TRBJ1-2|TRBV10-3|13
CAISDRGDYGYTF
>TRBJ2-1|TRBV7-6|15
CASSLAGTGVSEQFF
>TRBJ2-7|TRBV2|13
CASSAGETYEQYF
>TRBJ1-1|TRBV29-1|12
CSVEISAGSAFF
>TRBJ2-7|TRBV5-6|14
CASSPSGGRGEQYF
>TRBJ1-5|TRBV2|14
CASSNRQSNQPQHF
>TRBJ2-3|TRBV29-1|13
CSVSGTGADTQYF
>TRBJ2-1|TRBV5-4|15
CASSSGTSGVNEQFF
>TRBJ1-2|TRBV2|14
CASSAGPPVDGYTF
>TRBJ1-1|TRBV19|13
CASSMGGRAEAFF
>TRBJ2-1|TRBV28|13
CASAGPAYNEQFF
>TRBJ2-7|TRBV4-3|15
CASSQGRGTSGQQYF
>TRBJ2-3|TRBV4-1|16
CASSQTTGGKLDTQYF
>TRBJ1-1|TRBV7-9|12
CASSLGAAEAFF
>TRBJ2-3|TRBV2|14
CAGREGRSTDTQYF
>TRBJ2-1|TRBV9|16
CASSFNRDRRNNEQFF
>TRBJ1-2|TRBV4-3|15
CASSQYTGTNYGYTF
>TRBJ1-6|TRBV5-6|15
CASYKGTINNSPLHF
>TRBJ2-3|TRBV7-2|16
CASSFSGGAGADTQYF
>TRBJ2-6|TRBV2|18
CASSGLAGGSWGANVLTF
>TRBJ1-6|TRBV5-6|15
CASSLYARGDSPLHF